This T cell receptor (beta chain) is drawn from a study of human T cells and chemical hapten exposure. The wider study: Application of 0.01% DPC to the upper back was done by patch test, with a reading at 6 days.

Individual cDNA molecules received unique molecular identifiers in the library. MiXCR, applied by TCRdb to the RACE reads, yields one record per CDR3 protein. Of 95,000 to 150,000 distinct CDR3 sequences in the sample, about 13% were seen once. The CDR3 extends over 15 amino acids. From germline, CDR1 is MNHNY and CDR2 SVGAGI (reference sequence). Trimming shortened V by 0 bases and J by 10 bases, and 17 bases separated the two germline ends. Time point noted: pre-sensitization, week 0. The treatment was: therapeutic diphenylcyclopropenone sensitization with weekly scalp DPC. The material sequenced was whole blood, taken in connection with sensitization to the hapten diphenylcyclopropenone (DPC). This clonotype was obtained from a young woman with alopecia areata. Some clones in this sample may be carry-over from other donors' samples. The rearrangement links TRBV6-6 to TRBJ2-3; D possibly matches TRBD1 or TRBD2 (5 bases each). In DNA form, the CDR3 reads TGTGCCAGCAGTTACTCGAATGGGGGTCAATTTCCGCAGTATTTT. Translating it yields CASSYSNGGQFPQYF.